This is a list of T cell receptor beta chains from one sample in a study of T cell responses to AZD1222 COVID-19 vaccine. Clones were read by immunoSEQ multiplex PCR, and TCRdb kept only the in-frame ones, dropping some. The table shows around 100,000 clones, with about 90% occurring only once. Sequences were derived from peripheral blood, sampled on day 0 of AZD1222 vaccination. These receptors originate from an adult in good health. Each CDR3 is given with its conserved first and last residue. Each record gives: J gene, V gene, CDR3 protein.

j_gene: TRBJ1-1; v_gene: TRBV15; CDR3aa: CATSRDKEFRAEAFF
j_gene: TRBJ2-2; v_gene: TRBV5-4; CDR3aa: CASSPGTGELFF
j_gene: TRBJ1-2; v_gene: TRBV5-8; CDR3aa: CASSFRDRDDYGYTF
j_gene: TRBJ2-3; v_gene: TRBV2; CDR3aa: CASLPSGSYTDTQYF
j_gene: TRBJ2-5; v_gene: TRBV29-1; CDR3aa: CSAQGARQETQYF
j_gene: TRBJ1-1; v_gene: TRBV18; CDR3aa: CASSPHALSGGYTEAFF
j_gene: TRBJ2-2; v_gene: TRBV12-3/TRBV12-4; CDR3aa: CAISNTGELFF
j_gene: TRBJ1-5; v_gene: TRBV12-3/TRBV12-4; CDR3aa: CASSLAGQPQHF
j_gene: TRBJ2-1; v_gene: TRBV7-8; CDR3aa: CASSLGGLGNEQFF
j_gene: TRBJ2-5; v_gene: TRBV6-5; CDR3aa: CASSQGAQETQYF
j_gene: TRBJ2-5; v_gene: TRBV30; CDR3aa: CAWSRASGDQEIQYF
j_gene: TRBJ1-1; v_gene: TRBV27; CDR3aa: CASKFSGFTEAFF
j_gene: TRBJ2-4; v_gene: TRBV7-9; CDR3aa: CASSPPSTLAKNIQYF
j_gene: TRBJ1-5; v_gene: TRBV27; CDR3aa: CASSYGGNQPQHF
j_gene: TRBJ2-2; v_gene: TRBV4-1; CDR3aa: CASSQDQGRDTGELFF
j_gene: TRBJ1-1; v_gene: TRBV3-1/TRBV3-2; CDR3aa: CASSLTGGNTEAFF
j_gene: TRBJ2-7; v_gene: TRBV25-1; CDR3aa: CASSGRTGGSSYEQYF
j_gene: TRBJ1-1; v_gene: TRBV7-9; CDR3aa: CASSPRDGASMNTEAFF
j_gene: TRBJ2-7; v_gene: TRBV28; CDR3aa: CASSLLDSTGNEQYF
j_gene: TRBJ1-6; v_gene: TRBV6-4; CDR3aa: CASSALSYNSPLHF
j_gene: TRBJ2-2; v_gene: TRBV4-1; CDR3aa: CASSQDKKRTGAGELFF
j_gene: TRBJ2-7; v_gene: TRBV6-5; CDR3aa: CASTQGMGGEQYF
j_gene: TRBJ2-1; v_gene: TRBV7-2; CDR3aa: CASSLGPNNEQFF
j_gene: TRBJ1-4; v_gene: TRBV9; CDR3aa: CASSVRDRPEKLFF
j_gene: TRBJ1-5; v_gene: TRBV6-4; CDR3aa: CASSDSKSGTAFISNQPQHF
j_gene: TRBJ1-1; v_gene: TRBV7-2; CDR3aa: CASSPRTTGYTEAFF
j_gene: TRBJ1-1; v_gene: TRBV6-2/TRBV6-3; CDR3aa: CASSRKRGTEAFF
j_gene: TRBJ1-5; v_gene: TRBV4-2; CDR3aa: CAAAGARDQPQHF
j_gene: TRBJ2-3; v_gene: TRBV6-1; CDR3aa: CASSEAPPGGAGGTDTQYF
j_gene: TRBJ2-1; v_gene: TRBV5-1; CDR3aa: CASSLAGGPVDEQFF
j_gene: TRBJ2-1; v_gene: TRBV5-1; CDR3aa: CASSLGTGGNEQFF
j_gene: TRBJ1-5; v_gene: TRBV6-5; CDR3aa: CASSYSVRLSAPAF
j_gene: TRBJ1-4; v_gene: TRBV6-2/TRBV6-3; CDR3aa: CASSYSIRELDEKLFF
j_gene: TRBJ2-2; v_gene: TRBV28; CDR3aa: CASSPRQGRTGELFF
j_gene: TRBJ2-2; v_gene: TRBV7-3; CDR3aa: CASSLIPSQAGELFF
j_gene: TRBJ2-1; v_gene: TRBV29-1; CDR3aa: CSVGGRRYNEQFF
j_gene: TRBJ1-1; v_gene: TRBV29-1; CDR3aa: CSVVGGDSRTEAFF
j_gene: TRBJ2-1; v_gene: TRBV4-1; CDR3aa: CASSQGGAYNEQFF
j_gene: TRBJ2-1; v_gene: TRBV30; CDR3aa: CAWSASGGFPSYNEQFF
j_gene: TRBJ2-1; v_gene: TRBV5-4; CDR3aa: CASSSKANNEQFF
j_gene: TRBJ1-2; v_gene: TRBV4-1; CDR3aa: CASRPTGSNYGYTF
j_gene: TRBJ1-3; v_gene: TRBV9; CDR3aa: CASSVNYRETGNTIYF
j_gene: TRBJ2-5; v_gene: TRBV5-1; CDR3aa: CASRPPGSSGGETQYF